These T cell receptor beta chains were read from a single sample in a study of blood T cell repertoires in COVID-19. Measured with immunoSEQ multiplex PCR; TCRdb has only the in-frame clones, and not every one. The profile shows some 250,000 clones, over 65% of them singletons. The sequenced material came from peripheral blood. The receptors shown here come from a woman aged 80 or over with acute or convalescent COVID-19. The CDR3 runs from the conserved cysteine through the conserved F or W. D genes are given only for firm matches. Expanded clones are given a class, and other clones once, few, many or no size at all.

v_gene	j_gene	abundance	d_gene	len	CDR3aa	CDR3nt
TRBV7-2	TRBJ1-3	NA	NA	17	CASSLGSGYRSGNTIYF	TGTGCCAGCAGCTTGGGCTCAGGGTACCGCTCTGGAAACACCATATATTTT
TRBV11-2	TRBJ2-7	NA	TRBD2	16	CASSLWGTSGIYEQYF	TGTGCCAGCAGCTTATGGGGGACTAGCGGGATTTACGAGCAGTACTTC
TRBV7-2	TRBJ1-2	NA	NA	17	CASSPDTLPLANYGYTF	TGTGCCAGCAGCCCTGACACGCTCCCATTGGCTAACTATGGCTACACCTTC
TRBV18	TRBJ2-1	NA	TRBD1	16	CASSPRIGGETNEQFF	TGTGCCAGCTCACCGCGGATAGGGGGCGAAACGAATGAGCAGTTCTTC
TRBV5-1	TRBJ1-5	NA	NA	13	CASSLGGGQPQHF	TGCGCCAGCAGCTTGGGAGGGGGTCAGCCCCAGCATTTT
TRBV3-1/TRBV3-2	TRBJ2-7	many	TRBD2	16	CASSQAGLAGASEQYF	TGTGCCAGCAGCCAAGCTGGACTAGCGGGAGCTAGTGAGCAGTACTTC
TRBV25-1	TRBJ1-2	few	TRBD1	14	CASSKGAANYGYTF	TGTGCCAGCAGCAAGGGGGCTGCTAACTATGGCTACACCTTC
TRBV20-1	TRBJ1-2	NA	NA	11	CRGGDAYGYTF	TGCAGGGGGGGGGATGCCTATGGCTACACCTTC
TRBV5-1	TRBJ2-5	NA	NA	13	CASSHPQGETQYF	TGCGCCAGCTCGCACCCGCAGGGCGAGACCCAGTACTTC
TRBV11-2	TRBJ2-3	NA	TRBD2	17	CASSPSLAGGRGDTQYF	TGTGCCAGCAGCCCATCCCTAGCGGGAGGGCGGGGAGATACGCAGTATTTT
TRBV7-2	TRBJ2-7	NA	TRBD1	15	CASSSAGTGGNEQYF	TGTGCCAGCAGCTCCGCCGGGACAGGGGGCAACGAGCAGTACTTC
TRBV28	TRBJ2-1	NA	TRBD1	16	CASTTPGQGFHNEQFF	TGTGCCAGCACTACCCCGGGACAGGGTTTCCACAATGAGCAGTTCTTC
TRBV2	TRBJ1-2	NA	NA	14	CASSDRGTNYGYTF	TGTGCCAGCAGTGATCGCGGGACTAACTATGGCTACACCTTC
TRBV19	TRBJ1-6	NA	NA	16	CATKQGGDSTNSPLHF	TGTGCCACCAAACAAGGGGGGGACTCAACAAATTCACCCCTCCACTTT
TRBV6-2/TRBV6-3	TRBJ1-1	NA	NA	16	CASSYSGWTVNTEAFF	TGTGCCAGCAGTTACTCGGGATGGACAGTGAACACTGAAGCTTTCTTT
TRBV29-1	TRBJ1-2	NA	NA	11	CSVGTLSGYTF	TGCAGCGTTGGAACATTGTCTGGCTACACCTTC
TRBV11-2	TRBJ1-2	NA	TRBD1	13	CASSPGTGMGYTF	TGTGCCAGCAGCCCCGGGACAGGGATGGGCTACACCTTC
TRBV7-9	TRBJ2-1	many	NA	14	CASSLVTGNNEQFF	TGTGCCAGCAGCTTAGTAACAGGGAACAATGAGCAGTTCTTC
TRBV25-1	TRBJ1-5	NA	TRBD1	16	CASSSSGTGHNQPQHF	TGTGCCAGCAGCTCGTCCGGGACAGGCCACAATCAGCCCCAGCATTTT
TRBV5-1	TRBJ2-3	once	TRBD2	16	CASSLAVAGTTDTQYF	TGCGCCAGCAGCTTGGCGGTAGCGGGAACCACAGATACGCAGTATTTT
TRBV6-5	TRBJ1-1	NA	NA	16	CASSYWGRRTNTEAFF	TGTGCCAGCAGTTACTGGGGCAGGAGAACGAACACTGAAGCTTTCTTT
TRBV29-1	TRBJ1-3	few	TRBD1	13	CSVRTGSGNTIYF	TGCAGCGTTAGGACAGGCTCTGGAAACACCATATATTTT
TRBV27	TRBJ1-3	once	TRBD1	13	CASSKQGADTIYF	TGTGCCAGCAGTAAACAGGGGGCGGACACCATATATTTT
TRBV9	TRBJ1-3	NA	TRBD1	16	CASSVGGTDSGNTIYF	TGTGCCAGCAGCGTAGGTGGGACAGACTCTGGAAACACCATATATTTT
TRBV19	TRBJ1-1	NA	TRBD1	14	CASGTGVSWTEAFF	TGTGCCAGTGGGACAGGGGTTTCGTGGACTGAAGCTTTCTTT
TRBV6-1	TRBJ2-1	NA	TRBD1	16	CASSELPGGSYNEQFF	TGTGCCAGCAGTGAACTGCCAGGGGGCTCCTACAATGAGCAGTTCTTC
TRBV30	TRBJ1-6	many	NA	11	CAWKSGSPLHF	TGTGCCTGGAAGAGTGGTTCACCCCTCCACTTT
TRBV6-6	TRBJ2-3	few	TRBD1	15	CASSTGTAITDTQYF	TGTGCCAGCAGCACCGGGACAGCCATCACAGATACGCAGTATTTT
TRBV3-1/TRBV3-2	TRBJ1-4	NA	TRBD1	15	CASSQGTGSNEKLFF	TGTGCCAGCAGCCAAGGGACAGGGTCTAATGAAAAACTGTTTTTT
TRBV6-5	TRBJ1-2	NA	NA	15	CASSYSWGGLPGYTF	TGTGCCAGCAGTTACTCGTGGGGGGGGCTCCCCGGCTACACCTTC
TRBV19	TRBJ1-5	NA	TRBD1	17	CASAGQGGGYSNQPQHF	TGTGCCAGTGCGGGACAGGGCGGTGGATATAGCAATCAGCCCCAGCATTTT
TRBV6-5	TRBJ1-2	NA	NA	15	CASSPGTLANYGYTF	TGTGCCAGCAGTCCCGGGACACTAGCTAACTATGGCTACACCTTC
TRBV29-1	TRBJ1-1	once	NA	13	CSVENGANTEAFF	TGCAGCGTTGAAAATGGGGCGAACACTGAAGCTTTCTTT
TRBV11-3	TRBJ2-3	NA	TRBD2	15	CASSLGGGNTDTQYF	TGTGCCAGCAGCTTAGGCGGGGGAAACACAGATACGCAGTATTTT
TRBV2	TRBJ1-1	NA	NA	15	CASSDRFVGGTEAFF	TGTGCCAGCAGTGATCGGTTTGTTGGAGGGACTGAAGCTTTCTTT
TRBV12-5	TRBJ2-3	NA	NA	15	CASGLGVAEGDTQYF	TGTGCTAGTGGTTTGGGGGTAGCGGAGGGAGATACGCAGTATTTT
TRBV5-4	TRBJ1-1	NA	TRBD1	16	CASSPGQGAMNTEAFF	TGTGCCAGCAGCCCTGGACAGGGTGCTATGAACACTGAAGCTTTCTTT
TRBV21-1	TRBJ2-5	NA	NA	18	CASSKVETSGGPQETQYF	TGTGCCAGCAGCAAAGTCGAGACTAGCGGGGGGCCCCAAGAGACCCAGTACTTC
TRBV4-1	TRBJ2-3	NA	TRBD2	20	CASSQLVWNAGTSGRDTQYF	TGCGCCAGCAGCCAACTTGTTTGGAACGCCGGGACTAGCGGGAGAGATACGCAGTATTTT
TRBV2	TRBJ1-1	NA	NA	15	CASSEASRINTEAFF	TGTGCCAGCAGTGAAGCGAGCAGGATCAACACTGAAGCTTTCTTT
TRBV27	TRBJ1-1	NA	NA	13	CASSHTLNTEAFF	TGTGCCAGCAGCCACACATTAAACACTGAAGCTTTCTTT
TRBV6-5	TRBJ2-1	NA	NA	12	CASSAIMSEQFF	TGTGCCAGCAGCGCGATCATGAGTGAGCAGTTCTTC
TRBV7-9	TRBJ1-2	NA	TRBD1	15	CASSLPGTGVYGYTF	TGTGCCAGCAGCTTACCCGGGACAGGGGTCTATGGCTACACCTTC
TRBV7-2	TRBJ2-5	NA	TRBD2	16	CASSLASSGAQETQYF	TGTGCCAGCAGCTTAGCTTCTAGCGGGGCTCAAGAGACCCAGTACTTC
TRBV3-1/TRBV3-2	TRBJ1-5	few	NA	16	CASSHSGGVGNQPQHF	TGTGCCAGCAGCCACTCCGGGGGGGTGGGCAATCAGCCCCAGCATTTT
TRBV19	TRBJ1-5	NA	NA	14	CASSADRSNQPQHF	TGTGCCAGTAGTGCCGACAGGAGCAATCAGCCCCAGCATTTT
TRBV5-1	TRBJ2-5	NA	TRBD2	16	CASSFLLAGGQETQYF	TGCGCCAGCAGCTTCTTACTAGCGGGGGGCCAAGAGACCCAGTACTTC
TRBV11-2	TRBJ1-2	NA	TRBD1	18	CASSLTGVGGATGNGYTF	TGTGCCAGCAGCTTAACGGGAGTGGGGGGCGCGACAGGGAATGGCTACACCTTC
TRBV2	TRBJ2-1	NA	TRBD2	14	CASSVAGVRNEQFF	TGTGCCAGCAGTGTTGCGGGAGTGCGGAATGAGCAGTTCTTC